The subject of this entry is one TCR beta chain. This clone appeared once. Its antigen is not yet known. Base qualities are not recorded, but no much larger clone differs from it by a single base. The source of the sample is a study of radiotherapy plus CTLA-4 blockade in lung cancer listed by TCRdb under 2018. For the wider study: Objective responses were observed in more than 15% of enrolled patients, and disease control was achieved in roughly 29%. Here is what the overall study found, with its caveats: The strongest predictors of response, as reported, were early dynamic changes in blood T cell clones along with a rise in serum interferon-beta after radiation. After treatment with radiotherapy and ipilimumab, TCR clones that originated in tumors expanded in peripheral blood.

The library was made by the immunoSEQ multiplex PCR assay. The immuneACCESS repertoire file appears here via TCRdb, limited to in-frame rearrangements. These files lack a portion of the clones; in checked studies, under half of the deficit traces to unresolved V genes, and the cause of the others is not known. For this sample the table gives tens of thousands of clones, of which approximately 68% were detected only once. The top ten constitute 9.8% of the sample. CDR1 and CDR2 are read off the germline V gene as KGHSH and LQKENI. At the junction V is shortened by 3 bases and J by 4 bases, with 9 bases in between. Reading from cysteine to phenylalanine, the CDR3 counts 14 amino acids. Of the read, only the CDR3 DNA is kept; its 42 bases are in frame from base 1. The study evaluated CTLA-4 blockade (ipilimumab) given together with focal radiation therapy in patients who had chemo-refractory metastatic non-small-cell lung cancer.

The source was peripheral blood, collected from a patient treated with radiotherapy plus ipilimumab. The receptor was isolated from a human donor with non-small cell lung cancer who had stable disease on radiotherapy plus ipilimumab. The rearranged chain carries TRBV18 and TRBJ2-2, and the D gene may be TRBD1, 6 bases matching. The DNA sequence is TGTGCCAGCTCACCCCTGACAGGCACCGGGGAGCTGTTTTTT. Its coded protein is CASSPLTGTGELFF. Supplemented by the reference TRBV18 and TRBJ2-2 proteins around the CDR3, the complete variable domain is NAGVMQNPRHLVRRRGQEARLRCSPMKGHSHVYWYRQLPEEGLKFMVYLQKENIIDESGMPKERFSAEFPKEGPSILRIQQVVRGDSAAYFCASSPLTGTGELFFGEGSRLTVL.